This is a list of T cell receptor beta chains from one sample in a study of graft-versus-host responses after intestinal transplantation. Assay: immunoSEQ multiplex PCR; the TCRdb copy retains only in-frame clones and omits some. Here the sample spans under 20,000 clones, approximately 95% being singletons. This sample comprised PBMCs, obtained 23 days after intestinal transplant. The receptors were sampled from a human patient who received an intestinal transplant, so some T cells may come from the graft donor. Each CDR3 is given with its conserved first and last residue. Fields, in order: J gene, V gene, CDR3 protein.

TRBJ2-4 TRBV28 CASSYGTPNIQYF
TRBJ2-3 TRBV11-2 CASSSGGADTQYF
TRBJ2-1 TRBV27 CASRAGGPYEQFF
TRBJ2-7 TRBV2 CASSEGDPIGYEQYF
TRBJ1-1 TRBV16 CASSQSDGNTEAFF
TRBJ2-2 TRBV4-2 CASSQEDRGRSTGELFF
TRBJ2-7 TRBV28 CASSLAAGPYEQYF
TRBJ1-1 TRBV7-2 CASSLALGAEAFF
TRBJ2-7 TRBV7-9 CASSLASGPYEQYF
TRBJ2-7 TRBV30 CAWSANPGQDYEQYF
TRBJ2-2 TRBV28 CASSLGGRATNTGELFF
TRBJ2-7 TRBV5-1 CASSPDRVAEQYF
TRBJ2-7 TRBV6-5 CASSYSSRAGSYEQYF
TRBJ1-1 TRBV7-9 CASSLASGVEAFF
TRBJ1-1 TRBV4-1 CASSQVGTVDAFF
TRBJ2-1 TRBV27 CASTKGDEQFF
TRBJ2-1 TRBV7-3 CASGLAGGYEQFF
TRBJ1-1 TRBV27 CASSLHPAGDTEAFF
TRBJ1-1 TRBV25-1 CASKGPNTEAFF
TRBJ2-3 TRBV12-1 CASSAWTSGGITDTQYF
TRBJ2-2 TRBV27 CASSLSPSGSWTGELFF
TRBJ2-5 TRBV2 CASSVPAGGKETQYF
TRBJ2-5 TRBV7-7 CASSQGQGRYQETQYF
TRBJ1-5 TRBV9 CASSVGGGGFDQPQHF
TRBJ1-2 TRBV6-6 CASRHGGGAHYGYTF
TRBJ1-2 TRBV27 CASSLSRGLDREKYYGYTF
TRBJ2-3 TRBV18 CASSETGGVADTQYF
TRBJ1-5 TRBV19 CASSRADNQPQHF
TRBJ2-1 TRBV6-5 CASSYFASGSGNEQFF
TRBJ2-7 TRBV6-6 CASSSWDGAADEQYF
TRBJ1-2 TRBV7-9 CASSVPGTRDNGYTF
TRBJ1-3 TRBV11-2 CASSFFEGTSGNTIYF
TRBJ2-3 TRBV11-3 CASSSLGRGSPDTQYF
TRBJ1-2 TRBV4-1 CASSQEVGPWGYGYTF
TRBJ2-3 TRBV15 CATSRAPRLDTQYF
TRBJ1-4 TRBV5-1 CASSGPGTGVGNEKLFF
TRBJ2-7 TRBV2 CASISGREQYF
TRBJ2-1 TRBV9 CASSVGRSSYNEQFF
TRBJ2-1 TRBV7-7 CASSANSGDEQFF
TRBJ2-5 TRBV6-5 CASSYSGLDQETQYF
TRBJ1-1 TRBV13 CASSQTWGVTEAFF
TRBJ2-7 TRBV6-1 CASAQGLAYSYEQYF
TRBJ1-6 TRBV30 CAWSFRQGAASSYNSPLHF
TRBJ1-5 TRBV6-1 CASSLRQANQPQHF
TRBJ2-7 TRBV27 CASREQGYEQYF
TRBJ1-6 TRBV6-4 CASSDPGTAQRSYNSPLHF
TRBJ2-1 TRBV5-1 CASSLAEVSGRPSSYNEQFF
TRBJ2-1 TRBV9 CASNRDPTYNEQFF